This T cell receptor (beta chain) appears in the sequencing data of a study of OX40 agonist ivuxolimab in advanced cancers. Study-wide results and limits: Certain nonresponders likewise exhibited a low normalized T-cell clonal expansion. Dosing at 0.1 to 3.0 mg/kg was accompanied by clonal expansion of CD4+ and CD8+ blood T cells by week 6.

TCRdb keeps only in-frame clones here, not all; method: immunoSEQ multiplex PCR. The sample has over 65,000 clones; about 85% are singletons. On this clone itself: Its antigen is unknown.

Patients were ineligible given autoimmune disease history or systemic immunosuppression. This sequence originates from an adult with an advanced solid tumor such as melanoma, head and neck, liver or kidney cancer. Source: CD4+ or CD8+ T cells sorted from blood, taken in a trial of the OX40 agonist ivuxolimab.

The CDR3 sequence: CASSLEISHTYNEQFF. CDR3 nucleotides: TGTGCCAGCAGCTTGGAAATCTCCCACACCTACAATGAGCAGTTCTTC. The chain combines TRBV5-4 with TRBJ2-1; no reliable D call. The V gene's germline CDR1 is SGHNT and CDR2 YYREEE (reference sequence). CDR3 length: 16 amino acids. With 0 bases removed from V and 2 bases from J, the gap between germline ends came to 12 bases.